The 5 T cell receptor beta chains presented below share a single source sample, sequenced in a study of blood T cell repertoires in COVID-19. The assay was immunoSEQ multiplex PCR, and TCRdb's table has in-frame clones only and misses some. The repertoire includes approximately 290,000 clones, about 93% of them detected once, and roughly 1.1% sits in the top ten. Input material: PBMCs or T cells enriched from blood (not recorded which). These receptors were obtained from a woman aged 25 to 45 who had recovered from COVID-19.

The chain is built from TRBV4-1 and TRBJ2-7; 8 bases agree with TRBD2. The germline gives CDR1 MGHRA, CDR2 YSYEKL. The CDR3 length is 15 residues. V lost 0 bases, J lost 2 bases, and 3 bases stayed unmatched. The DNA of the CDR3 is TGCGCCAGCAGCCAAGAAACGCGGGGGGCCTACGAGCAGTACTTC. This encodes CASSQETRGAYEQYF.

This chain uses TRBV3-1 (or the pseudogene TRBV3-2) with TRBJ2-7; 12 bases are shared with TRBD1. The V gene end was trimmed by 4 bases and the J gene end by 3 bases; junction bases not matched to a gene: 4. Germline CDR1 LGHDT, CDR2 YNNKEL (reference sequence). The CDR3 is 15 amino acids. The CDR3 protein is CASSPRDRGHYEQYF. The CDR3 nucleotides read TGTGCCAGCAGCCCTAGGGACAGGGGGCACTACGAGCAGTACTTC.

The V gene is TRBV28, the J gene TRBJ1-5, with D possibly being TRBD1 (6 bases). The germline V gene encodes CDR1 MDHEN and CDR2 SYDVKM. The length of the CDR3 is 15 residues. Trimming pared 3 bases from V and 5 bases from J, leaving 14 bases between. CDR3 nucleotides: TGTGCCAGCAGTTTTACCGGCAGGGGTCATCAGCCCCAGCATTTT. Its protein product is CASSFTGRGHQPQHF. Full variable domain (rest looked up from reference TRBV28 and TRBJ1-5): DVKVTQSSRYLVKRTGEKVFLECVQDMDHENMFWYRQDPGLGLRLIYFSYDVKMKEKGDIPEGYSVSREKKERFSLILESASTNQTSMYLCASSFTGRGHQPQHFGDGTRLSIL.

For the CDR3, the DNA is TGTGCCAGCAGGCTGGGACACGTCTCCGATGGCTACACCTTC. Translated: CASRLGHVSDGYTF. V and J are TRBV27 and TRBJ1-2, with D tentatively TRBD1 (6 bases). The length of the CDR3 is 14 residues. Germline V CDR1 and CDR2: MNHEY, SMNVEV (reference sequence). Deletions cut 6 bases from V and 6 bases from J, with 17 bases between.

The chain joins TRBV19 to TRBJ2-7; 7 bases line up with TRBD2. The trim removed 3 bases at V and 2 bases at J, leaving 10 bases unmatched. Germline-derived CDR1 and CDR2 are LNHDA and SQIVND (reference sequence). CDR3 length: 16 residues. The CDR3 reads CASSIWEGTYAYEQYF. CDR3 DNA: TGTGCCAGTAGTATTTGGGAGGGGACCTATGCCTACGAGCAGTACTTC.